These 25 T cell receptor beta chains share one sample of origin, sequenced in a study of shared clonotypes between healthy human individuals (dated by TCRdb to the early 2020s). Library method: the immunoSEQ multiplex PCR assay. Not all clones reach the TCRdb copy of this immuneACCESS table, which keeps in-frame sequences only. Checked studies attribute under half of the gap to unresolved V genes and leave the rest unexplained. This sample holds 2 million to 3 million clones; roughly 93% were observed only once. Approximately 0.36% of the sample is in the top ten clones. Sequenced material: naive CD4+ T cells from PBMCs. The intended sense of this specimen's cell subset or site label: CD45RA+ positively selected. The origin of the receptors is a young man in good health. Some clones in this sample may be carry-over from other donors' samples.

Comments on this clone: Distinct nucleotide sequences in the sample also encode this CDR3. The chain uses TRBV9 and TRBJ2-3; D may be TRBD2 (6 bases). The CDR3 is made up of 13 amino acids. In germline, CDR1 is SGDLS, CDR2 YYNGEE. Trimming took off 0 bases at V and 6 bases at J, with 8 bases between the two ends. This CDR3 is CASSVVGSDTQYF. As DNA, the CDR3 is TGTGCCAGCAGCGTAGTCGGGAGTGATACGCAGTATTTT.

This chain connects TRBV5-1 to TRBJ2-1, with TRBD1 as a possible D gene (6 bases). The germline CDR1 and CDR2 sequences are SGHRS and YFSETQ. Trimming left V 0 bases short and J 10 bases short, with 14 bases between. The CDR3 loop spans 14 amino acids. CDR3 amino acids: CASSLAGTLPEQFF. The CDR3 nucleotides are TGCGCCAGCAGCTTGGCAGGGACACTCCCGGAGCAGTTCTTC.

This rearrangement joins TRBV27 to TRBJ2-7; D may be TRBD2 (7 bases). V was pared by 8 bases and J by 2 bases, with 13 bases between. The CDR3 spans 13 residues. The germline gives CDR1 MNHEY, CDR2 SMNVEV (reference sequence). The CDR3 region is CASSGGGAYEQYF. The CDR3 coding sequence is TGTGCCAGCTCGGGGGGCGGAGCCTACGAGCAGTACTTC.

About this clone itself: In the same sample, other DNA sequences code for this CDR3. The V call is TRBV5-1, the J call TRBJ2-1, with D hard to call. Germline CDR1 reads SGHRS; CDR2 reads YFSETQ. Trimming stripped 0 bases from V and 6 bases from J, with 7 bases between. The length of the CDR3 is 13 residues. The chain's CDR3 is CASSLVVGNEQFF. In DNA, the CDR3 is TGCGCCAGCAGCTTGGTAGTAGGCAATGAGCAGTTCTTC.

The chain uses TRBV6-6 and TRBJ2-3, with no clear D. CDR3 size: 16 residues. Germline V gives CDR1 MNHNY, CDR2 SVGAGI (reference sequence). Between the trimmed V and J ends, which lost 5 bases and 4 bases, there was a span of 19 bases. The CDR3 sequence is CASSLRPRKVADTQYF. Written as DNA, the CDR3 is TGTGCCAGCAGTCTCCGGCCCCGTAAGGTGGCAGATACGCAGTATTTT.

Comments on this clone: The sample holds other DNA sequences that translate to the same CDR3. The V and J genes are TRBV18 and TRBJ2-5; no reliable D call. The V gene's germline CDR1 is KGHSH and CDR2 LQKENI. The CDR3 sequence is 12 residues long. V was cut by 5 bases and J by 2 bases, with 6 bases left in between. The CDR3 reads CASSSQQETQYF. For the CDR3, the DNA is TGTGCCAGCTCATCCCAACAAGAGACCCAGTACTTC.

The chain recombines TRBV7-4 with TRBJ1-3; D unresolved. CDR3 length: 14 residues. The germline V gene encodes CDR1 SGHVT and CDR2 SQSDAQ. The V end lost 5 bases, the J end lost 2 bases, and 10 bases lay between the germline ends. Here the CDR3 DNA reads TGTGCCAGCAGCCCGGCCGGAGCTGGAAACACCATATATTTT. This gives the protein CASSPAGAGNTIYF.

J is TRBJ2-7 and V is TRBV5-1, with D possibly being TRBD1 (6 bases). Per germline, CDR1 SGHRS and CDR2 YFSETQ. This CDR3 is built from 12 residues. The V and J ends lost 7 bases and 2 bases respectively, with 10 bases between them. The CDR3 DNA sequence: TGCGCCAGCTCCCGGGACACCTACGAGCAGTACTTC. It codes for CASSRDTYEQYF. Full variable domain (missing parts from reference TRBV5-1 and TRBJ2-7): KAGVTQTPRYLIKTRGQQVTLSCSPISGHRSVSWYQQTPGQGLQFLFEYFSETQRNKGNFPGRFSGRQFSNSRSEMNVSTLELGDSALYLCASSRDTYEQYFGPGTRLTVT.

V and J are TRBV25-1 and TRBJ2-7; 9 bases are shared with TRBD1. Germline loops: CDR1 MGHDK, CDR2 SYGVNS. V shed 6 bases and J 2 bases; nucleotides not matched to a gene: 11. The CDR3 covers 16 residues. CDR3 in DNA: TGTGCCAGCAGCAGCCAAGGGACAGGGCGCACCTACGAGCAGTACTTC. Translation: CASSSQGTGRTYEQYF.

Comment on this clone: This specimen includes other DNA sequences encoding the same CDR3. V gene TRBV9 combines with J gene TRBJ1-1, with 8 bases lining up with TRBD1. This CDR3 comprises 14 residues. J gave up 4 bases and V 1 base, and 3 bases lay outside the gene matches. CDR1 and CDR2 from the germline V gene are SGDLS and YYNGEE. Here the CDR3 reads CASSVTGGSTEAFF. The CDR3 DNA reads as TGTGCCAGCAGCGTAACAGGGGGGAGCACTGAAGCTTTCTTT.

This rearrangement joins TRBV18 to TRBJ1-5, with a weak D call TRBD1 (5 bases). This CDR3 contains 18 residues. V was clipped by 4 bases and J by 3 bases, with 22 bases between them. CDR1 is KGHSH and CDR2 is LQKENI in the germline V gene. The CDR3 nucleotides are TGTGCCAGCTCACAAACTTTTACCACGGGGGGATACAATCAGCCCCAGCATTTT. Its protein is CASSQTFTTGGYNQPQHF.

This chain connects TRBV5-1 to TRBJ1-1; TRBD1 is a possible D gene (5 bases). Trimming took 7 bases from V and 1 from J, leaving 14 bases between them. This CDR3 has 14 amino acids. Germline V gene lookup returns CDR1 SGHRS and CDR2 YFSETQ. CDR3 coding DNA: TGCGCCAGCGGGTTGGGAGGGGCGAACACTGAAGCTTTCTTT. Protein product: CASGLGGANTEAFF.

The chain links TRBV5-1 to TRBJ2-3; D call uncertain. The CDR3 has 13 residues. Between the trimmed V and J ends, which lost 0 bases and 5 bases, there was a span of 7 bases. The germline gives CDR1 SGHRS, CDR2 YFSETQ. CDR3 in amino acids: CASSLESGDTQYF. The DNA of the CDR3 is TGCGCCAGCAGCTTGGAATCGGGAGATACGCAGTATTTT.

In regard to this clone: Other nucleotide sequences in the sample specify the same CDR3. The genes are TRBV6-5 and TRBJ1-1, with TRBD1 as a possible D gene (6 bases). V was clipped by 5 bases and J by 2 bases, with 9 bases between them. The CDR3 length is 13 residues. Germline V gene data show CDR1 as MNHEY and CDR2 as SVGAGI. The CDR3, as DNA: TGTGCCAGCAGTGAGGACAGTAACACTGAAGCTTTCTTT. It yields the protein CASSEDSNTEAFF.

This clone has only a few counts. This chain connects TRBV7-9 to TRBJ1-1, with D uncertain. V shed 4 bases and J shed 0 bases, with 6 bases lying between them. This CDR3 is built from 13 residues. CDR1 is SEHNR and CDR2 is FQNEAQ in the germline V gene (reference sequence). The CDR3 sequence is CASSSTLNTEAFF. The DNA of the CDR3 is TGTGCCAGCAGCTCTACACTGAACACTGAAGCTTTCTTT.

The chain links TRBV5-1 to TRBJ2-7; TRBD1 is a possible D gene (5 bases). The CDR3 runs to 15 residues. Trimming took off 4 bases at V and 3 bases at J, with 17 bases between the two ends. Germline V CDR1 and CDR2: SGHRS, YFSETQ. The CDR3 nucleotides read TGCGCCAGCAGCCCGGGCCCGACAGATTTCTACGAGCAGTACTTC. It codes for CASSPGPTDFYEQYF. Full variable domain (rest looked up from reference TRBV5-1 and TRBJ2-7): KAGVTQTPRYLIKTRGQQVTLSCSPISGHRSVSWYQQTPGQGLQFLFEYFSETQRNKGNFPGRFSGRQFSNSRSEMNVSTLELGDSALYLCASSPGPTDFYEQYFGPGTRLTVT.

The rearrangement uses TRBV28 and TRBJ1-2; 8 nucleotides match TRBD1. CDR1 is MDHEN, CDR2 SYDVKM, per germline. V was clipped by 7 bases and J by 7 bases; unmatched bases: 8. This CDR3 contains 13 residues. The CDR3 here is CASTVNRGGGYTF. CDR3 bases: TGTGCCAGCACAGTAAACAGGGGGGGTGGCTACACCTTC.

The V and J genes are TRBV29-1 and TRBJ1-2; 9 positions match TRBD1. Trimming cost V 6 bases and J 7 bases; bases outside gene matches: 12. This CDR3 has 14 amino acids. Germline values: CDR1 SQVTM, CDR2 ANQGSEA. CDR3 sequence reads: CSVRGQGRLGGYTF. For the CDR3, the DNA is TGCAGCGTCCGCGGACAGGGGAGATTAGGTGGCTACACCTTC.

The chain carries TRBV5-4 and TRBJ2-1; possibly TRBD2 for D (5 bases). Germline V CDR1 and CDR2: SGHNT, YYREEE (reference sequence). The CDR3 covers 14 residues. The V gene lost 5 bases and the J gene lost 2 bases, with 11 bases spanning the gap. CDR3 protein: CASRLEPPYNEQFF. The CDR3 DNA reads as TGTGCCAGCAGACTAGAGCCCCCCTACAATGAGCAGTTCTTC.

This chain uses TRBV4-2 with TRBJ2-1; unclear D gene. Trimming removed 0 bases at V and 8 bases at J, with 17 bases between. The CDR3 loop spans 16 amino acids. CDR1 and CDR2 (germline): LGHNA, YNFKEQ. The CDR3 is CASSQDWARWSYEQFF. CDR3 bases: TGTGCCAGCAGCCAAGATTGGGCTAGGTGGTCCTATGAGCAGTTCTTC.

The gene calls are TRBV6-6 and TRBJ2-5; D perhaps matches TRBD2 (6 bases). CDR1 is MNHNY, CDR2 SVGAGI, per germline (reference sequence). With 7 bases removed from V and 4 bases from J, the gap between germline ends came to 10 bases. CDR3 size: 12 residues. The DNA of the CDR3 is TGTGCCAGCAACGAGGGAGGAGAGACCCAGTACTTC. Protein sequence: CASNEGGETQYF.

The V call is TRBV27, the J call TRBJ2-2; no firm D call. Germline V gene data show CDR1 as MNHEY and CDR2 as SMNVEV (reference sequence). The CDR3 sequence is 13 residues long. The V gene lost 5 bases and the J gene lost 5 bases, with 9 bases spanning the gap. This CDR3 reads CASSHRVTGELFF. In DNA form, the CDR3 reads TGTGCCAGCAGTCATCGGGTTACCGGGGAGCTGTTTTTT.

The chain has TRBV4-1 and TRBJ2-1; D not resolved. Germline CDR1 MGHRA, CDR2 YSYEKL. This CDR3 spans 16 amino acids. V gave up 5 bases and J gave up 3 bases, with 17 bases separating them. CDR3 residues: CASSYPVVRSYNEQFF. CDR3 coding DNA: TGCGCCAGCAGCTACCCCGTAGTCCGAAGCTACAATGAGCAGTTCTTC.

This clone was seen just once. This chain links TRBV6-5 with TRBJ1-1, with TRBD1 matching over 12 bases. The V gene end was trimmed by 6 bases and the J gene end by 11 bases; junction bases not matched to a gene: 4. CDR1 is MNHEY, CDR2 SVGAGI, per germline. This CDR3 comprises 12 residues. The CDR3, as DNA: TGTGCCAGCAGAGCCGGGACAGGGGGCGCTTTCTTT. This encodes CASRAGTGGAFF.

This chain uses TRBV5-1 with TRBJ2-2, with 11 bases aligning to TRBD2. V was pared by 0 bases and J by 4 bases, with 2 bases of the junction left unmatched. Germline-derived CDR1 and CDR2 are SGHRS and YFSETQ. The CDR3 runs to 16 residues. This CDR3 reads CASSLAGTSGTGELFF. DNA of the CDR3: TGCGCCAGCAGCTTGGCCGGGACTAGCGGCACCGGGGAGCTGTTTTTT. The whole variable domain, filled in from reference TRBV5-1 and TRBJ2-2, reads KAGVTQTPRYLIKTRGQQVTLSCSPISGHRSVSWYQQTPGQGLQFLFEYFSETQRNKGNFPGRFSGRQFSNSRSEMNVSTLELGDSALYLCASSLAGTSGTGELFFGEGSRLTVL.